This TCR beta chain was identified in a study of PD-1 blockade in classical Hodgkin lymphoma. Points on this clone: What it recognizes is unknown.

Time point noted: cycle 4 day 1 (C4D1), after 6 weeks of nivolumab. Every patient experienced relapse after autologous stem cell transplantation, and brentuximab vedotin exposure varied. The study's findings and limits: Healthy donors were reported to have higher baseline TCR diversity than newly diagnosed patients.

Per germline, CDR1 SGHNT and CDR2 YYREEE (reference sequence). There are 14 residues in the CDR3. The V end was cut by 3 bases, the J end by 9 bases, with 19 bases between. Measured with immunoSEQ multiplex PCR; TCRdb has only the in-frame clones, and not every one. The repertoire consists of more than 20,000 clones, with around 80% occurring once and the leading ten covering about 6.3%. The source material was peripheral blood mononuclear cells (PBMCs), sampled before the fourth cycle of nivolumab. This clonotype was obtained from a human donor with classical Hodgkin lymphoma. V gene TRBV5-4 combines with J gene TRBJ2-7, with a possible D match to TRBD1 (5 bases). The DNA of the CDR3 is TGTGCCAGCAGCTCCTGGACCGGCAAAAGGGGGCAGTACTTC. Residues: CASSSWTGKRGQYF.